Here is one T cell receptor beta chain with its context. This sample is drawn from a study of blood T cell repertoires in COVID-19. In the study overall: Acute-phase and convalescent COVID-19 samples originated in the United States, Italy and Spain.

In the study's own analysis: Reference gene primer amplification gave estimated nucleated cell counts. Generated by immunoSEQ multiplex PCR, the TCRdb table keeps only in-frame clones and is missing some. V, J and clone size were drawn from that table, and D and trimming were deduced from the DNA. The sample holds under 200,000 clones, roughly 80% seen once. V shed 4 bases and J shed 10 bases, with 18 bases lying between them. The germline CDR1 and CDR2 sequences are SGHDT and YYEEEE. This CDR3 is built from 15 residues. The genes are TRBV5-6 and TRBJ1-6, with D possibly being TRBD1 (6 bases). The sample was peripheral blood. This clonotype was sampled from a man aged 70-80 years with acute or convalescent COVID-19. Here the CDR3 reads CASSPPGQGKSPLHF. The CDR3 nucleotides are TGTGCCAGCAGCCCCCCAGGGCAGGGGAAATCACCCCTCCACTTT.